This TCR beta chain originates from a study of cytomegalovirus exposure and HLA in healthy donors. Across the whole study: Unique TCRs from HLA-typed donors, 85 million to 100 million of them, were held in an early data release. The study's findings and limits: Serostatus for CMV was the only available immune exposure information. Researchers reported in a later analysis that common viral pathogens appeared linked to several top clusters. According to an earlier analysis, most TCR beta V segments yielded productive rearrangements about 87% or about 30% of the time.

V lost 2 bases and J lost 6; bases outside the gene matches: 8. Germline CDR1 reads SGHRS; CDR2 reads YFSETQ. CDR3 length: 16 residues. With respect to this clone: Its specificity is not known.

13 Jbeta primers and 60 Vbeta primers were used for the PCR. Using immunoSEQ multiplex PCR, the repertoire was profiled, and TCRdb retains in-frame clones only, with some absent. The sample carries fewer than 250,000 clones, about three quarters recorded once. Sequences were obtained from PBMCs. The rearrangement uses TRBV5-1 and TRBJ2-3, with 11 bases fitting TRBD1. The clonotype comes from a woman aged 40 to 50 in good health and CMV-seronegative. The CDR3 DNA is TGCGCCAGCAGCTTCACCGGGACAGGGGGTTCCGATACGCAGTATTTT. Amino acids: CASSFTGTGGSDTQYF.